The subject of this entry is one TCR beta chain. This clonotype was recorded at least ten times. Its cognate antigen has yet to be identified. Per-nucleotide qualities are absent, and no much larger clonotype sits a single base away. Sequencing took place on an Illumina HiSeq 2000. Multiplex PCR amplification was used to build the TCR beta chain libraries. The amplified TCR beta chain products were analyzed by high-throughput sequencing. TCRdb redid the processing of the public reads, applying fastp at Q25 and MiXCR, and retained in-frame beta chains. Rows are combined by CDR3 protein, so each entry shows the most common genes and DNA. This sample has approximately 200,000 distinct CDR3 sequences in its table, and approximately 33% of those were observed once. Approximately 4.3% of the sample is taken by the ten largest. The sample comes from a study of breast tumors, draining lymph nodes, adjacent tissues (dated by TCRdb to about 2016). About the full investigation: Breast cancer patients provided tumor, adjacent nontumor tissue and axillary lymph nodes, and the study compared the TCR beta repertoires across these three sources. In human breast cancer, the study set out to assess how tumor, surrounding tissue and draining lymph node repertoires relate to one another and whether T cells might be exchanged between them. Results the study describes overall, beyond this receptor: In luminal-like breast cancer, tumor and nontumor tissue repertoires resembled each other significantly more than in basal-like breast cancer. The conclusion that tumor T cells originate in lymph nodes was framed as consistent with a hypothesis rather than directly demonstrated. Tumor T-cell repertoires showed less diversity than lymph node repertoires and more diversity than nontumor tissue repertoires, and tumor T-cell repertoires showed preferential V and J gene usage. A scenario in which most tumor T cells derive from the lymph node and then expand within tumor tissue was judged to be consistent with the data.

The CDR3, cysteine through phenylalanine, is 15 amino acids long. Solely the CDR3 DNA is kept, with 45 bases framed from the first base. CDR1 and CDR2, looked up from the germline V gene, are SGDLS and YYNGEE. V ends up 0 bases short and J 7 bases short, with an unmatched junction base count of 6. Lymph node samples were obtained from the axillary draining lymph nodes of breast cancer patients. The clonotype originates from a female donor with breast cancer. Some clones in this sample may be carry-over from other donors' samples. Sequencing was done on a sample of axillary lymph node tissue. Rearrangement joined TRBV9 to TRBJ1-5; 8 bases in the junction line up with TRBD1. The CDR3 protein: CASSVGTGSEQPQHF. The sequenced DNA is TGTGCCAGCAGCGTAGGGACAGGGTCGGAGCAGCCCCAGCATTTT.